This T cell receptor beta chain was retrieved from a study of tumor-infiltrating lymphocytes in primary liver carcinoma. Study at large: Patients underwent resection of primary liver carcinoma.

The CDR3 is 14 amino acids. The germline gives CDR1 WSHSY, CDR2 SAAADI. Points on this clonotype: What it binds is not known. At one end the junction does not follow the germline gene, possibly because of a read error.

Study-wide findings and caveats: Bulk samples went unsorted, so CD4+ and CD8+ repertoires were not compared. Pairs comparing tumor with adjacent tissue or blood overlapped less than pairs drawn from tumor regions.

Blood RNA originated from unsorted whole blood, with germline DNA additionally extracted. What was collected before surgery was 4 to 5 milliliters of peripheral blood. Making TCR beta cDNA involved 400 to 600 ng total RNA and a constant-region primer. For TCR beta, libraries were produced by three nested multiplex PCR rounds using slightly modified ARM-PCR. The first two PCR rounds used TRBV1-TRBV30 primers with a Cbeta primer, 9 to 11 cycles each. TCRdb analysed the multiplex PCR reads with MiXCR anew, one entry per CDR3 protein. The sample lists 300,000 to 400,000 distinct CDR3 sequences; less than 75% were seen once.

The sample was peripheral blood. This rearrangement joins TRBV10-2 to TRBJ2-5, with 12 bases fitting TRBD1. This clonotype was sampled from a man aged 35-49 years with primary liver carcinoma and hepatitis B virus infection. The CDR3 DNA reads TGCGCCACCGGGACAGGGGGCTTGGTAGAGACCCGGTACTTC. Translated: CATGTGGLVETRYF.